This T cell receptor (beta chain) is drawn from a study of cytomegalovirus exposure and HLA in healthy donors. Whole-study findings and limits: Reportedly, diagnosis of cytomegalovirus status by the classifier showed high specificity and sensitivity.

It was with 60 Vbeta and 13 Jbeta primers that the PCR ran. In the original analysis: Later, an analysis found 65 million to 85 million unique TCR beta chains, and 10 million to 11 million of these were shared. Generated by immunoSEQ multiplex PCR, the TCRdb table keeps only in-frame clones and is missing some. V and J calls and clone size are those listed in that table; D and trimming were worked out from the DNA. The sample has approximately 220,000 clones; roughly 84% are singletons. Regarding this clone: No antigen is known for it.

Per the germline V gene, CDR1 is MNHEY and CDR2 is SVGAGI. This CDR3 region has 15 residues. J lost 4 bases, V lost 0 bases, and 2 bases had no gene match. The specimen was PBMCs. The origin of this receptor is a girl aged 10 to 17 in good health and CMV-seronegative. This chain joins TRBV6-5 and TRBJ2-1; 8 bases match TRBD2. The CDR3 loop is CASSYSASGYNEQFF. CDR3 sequence (DNA): TGTGCCAGCAGTTACTCGGCTAGCGGGTACAATGAGCAGTTCTTC.